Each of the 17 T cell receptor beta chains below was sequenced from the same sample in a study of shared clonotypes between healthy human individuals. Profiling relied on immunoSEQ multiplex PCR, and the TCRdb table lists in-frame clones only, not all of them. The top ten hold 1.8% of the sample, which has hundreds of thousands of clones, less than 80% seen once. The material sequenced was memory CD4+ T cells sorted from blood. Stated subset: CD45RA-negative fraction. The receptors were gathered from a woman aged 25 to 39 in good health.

CDR3 residues: CASSPQGPRGQFF. CDR3 DNA: TGTGCCAGCAGCCCACAGGGGCCTCGGGGGCAGTTCTTC. This chain links TRBV7-2 with TRBJ2-1; 7 bases map to TRBD1. Germline V gene lookup returns CDR1 SGHTA and CDR2 FQGNSA. The V and J ends lost 5 bases and 12 bases, in that order; junction bases with no gene match: 10. This CDR3 is 13 amino acids long.

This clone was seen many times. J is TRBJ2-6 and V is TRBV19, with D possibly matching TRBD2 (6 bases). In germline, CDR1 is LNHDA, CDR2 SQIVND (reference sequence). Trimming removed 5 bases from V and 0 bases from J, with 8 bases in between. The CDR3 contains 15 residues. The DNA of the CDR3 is TGTGCCAGTAGTGGAGGGCACTCTGGGGCCAACGTCCTGACTTTC. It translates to CASSGGHSGANVLTF. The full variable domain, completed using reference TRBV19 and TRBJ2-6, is DGGITQSPKYLFRKEGQNVTLSCEQNLNHDAMYWYRQDPGQGLRLIYYSQIVNDFQKGDIAEGYSVSREKKESFPLTVTSAQKNPTAFYLCASSGGHSGANVLTFGAGSRLTVL.

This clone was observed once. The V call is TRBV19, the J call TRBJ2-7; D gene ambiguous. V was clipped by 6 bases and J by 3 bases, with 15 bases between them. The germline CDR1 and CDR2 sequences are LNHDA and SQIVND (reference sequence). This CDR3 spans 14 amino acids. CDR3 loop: CASSPIAGVYEQYF. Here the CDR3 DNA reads TGTGCCAGTAGCCCCATCGCCGGAGTCTACGAGCAGTACTTC.

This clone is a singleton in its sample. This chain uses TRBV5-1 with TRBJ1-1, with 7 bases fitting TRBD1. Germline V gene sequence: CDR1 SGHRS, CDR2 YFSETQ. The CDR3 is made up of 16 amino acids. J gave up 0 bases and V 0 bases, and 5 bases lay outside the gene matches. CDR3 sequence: CASSLATGEMNTEAFF. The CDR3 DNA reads TGCGCCAGCAGCTTGGCCACAGGGGAAATGAACACTGAAGCTTTCTTT.

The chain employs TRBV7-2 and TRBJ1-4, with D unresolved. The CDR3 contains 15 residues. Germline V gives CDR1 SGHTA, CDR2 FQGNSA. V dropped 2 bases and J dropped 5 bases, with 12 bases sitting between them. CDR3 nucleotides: TGTGCCAGCAGCTTAAATGGACGGCGGAATGAAAAACTGTTTTTT. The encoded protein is CASSLNGRRNEKLFF.

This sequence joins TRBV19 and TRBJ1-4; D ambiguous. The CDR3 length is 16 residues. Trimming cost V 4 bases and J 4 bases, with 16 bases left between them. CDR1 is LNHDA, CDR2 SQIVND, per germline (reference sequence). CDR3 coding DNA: TGTGCCAGTAGTACTTCGCGAGGCAGTTATAATGAAAAACTGTTTTTT. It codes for CASSTSRGSYNEKLFF.

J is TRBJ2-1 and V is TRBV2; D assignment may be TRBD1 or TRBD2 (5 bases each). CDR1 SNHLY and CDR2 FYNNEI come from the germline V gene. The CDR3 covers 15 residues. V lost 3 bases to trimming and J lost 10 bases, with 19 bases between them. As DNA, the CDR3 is TGTGCCAGCAGTGAGGTGGCCGGGACCCCGGGGGAGCAGTTCTTC. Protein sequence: CASSEVAGTPGEQFF.

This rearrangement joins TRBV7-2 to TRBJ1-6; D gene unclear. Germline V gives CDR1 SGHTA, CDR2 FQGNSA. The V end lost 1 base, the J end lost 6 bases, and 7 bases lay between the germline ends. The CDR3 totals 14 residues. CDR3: CASSLVRPNSPLHF. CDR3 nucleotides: TGTGCCAGCAGCTTAGTCAGGCCTAATTCACCCCTCCACTTT.

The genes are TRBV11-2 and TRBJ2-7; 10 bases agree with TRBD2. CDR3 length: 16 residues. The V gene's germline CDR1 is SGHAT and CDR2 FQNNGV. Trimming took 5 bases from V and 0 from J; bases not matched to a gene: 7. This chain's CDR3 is CASSPGLAGASYEQYF. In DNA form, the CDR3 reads TGTGCCAGCAGCCCCGGTCTAGCGGGGGCCTCCTACGAGCAGTACTTC.

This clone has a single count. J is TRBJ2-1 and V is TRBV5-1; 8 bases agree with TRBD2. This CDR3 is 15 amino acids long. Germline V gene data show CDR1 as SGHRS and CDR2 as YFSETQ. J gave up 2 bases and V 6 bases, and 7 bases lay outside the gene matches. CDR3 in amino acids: CASIQAGATYNEQFF. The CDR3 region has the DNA TGCGCCAGCATCCAAGCGGGAGCCACCTACAATGAGCAGTTCTTC.

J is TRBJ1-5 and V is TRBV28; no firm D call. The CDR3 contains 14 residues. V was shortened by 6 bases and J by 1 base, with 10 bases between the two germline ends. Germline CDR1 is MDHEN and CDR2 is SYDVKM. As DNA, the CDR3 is TGTGCCAGCAGCCCAGAAGTAAGCAATCAGCCCCAGCATTTT. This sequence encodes CASSPEVSNQPQHF. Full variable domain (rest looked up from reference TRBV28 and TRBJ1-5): DVKVTQSSRYLVKRTGEKVFLECVQDMDHENMFWYRQDPGLGLRLIYFSYDVKMKEKGDIPEGYSVSREKKERFSLILESASTNQTSMYLCASSPEVSNQPQHFGDGTRLSIL.

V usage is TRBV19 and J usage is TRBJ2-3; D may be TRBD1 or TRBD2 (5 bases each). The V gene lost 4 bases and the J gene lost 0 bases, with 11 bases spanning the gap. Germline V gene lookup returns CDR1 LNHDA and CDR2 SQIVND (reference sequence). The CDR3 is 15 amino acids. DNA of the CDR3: TGTGCCAGTAGTAGCCCTGGGGGAAGCACAGATACGCAGTATTTT. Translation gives CASSSPGGSTDTQYF. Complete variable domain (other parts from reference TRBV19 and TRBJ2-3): DGGITQSPKYLFRKEGQNVTLSCEQNLNHDAMYWYRQDPGQGLRLIYYSQIVNDFQKGDIAEGYSVSREKKESFPLTVTSAQKNPTAFYLCASSSPGGSTDTQYFGPGTRLTVL.

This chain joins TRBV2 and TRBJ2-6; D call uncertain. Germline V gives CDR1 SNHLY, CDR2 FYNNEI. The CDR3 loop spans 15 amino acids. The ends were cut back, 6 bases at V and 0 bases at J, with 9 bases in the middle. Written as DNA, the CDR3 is TGTGCCAGCAGGGTAACATCCTCTGGGGCCAACGTCCTGACTTTC. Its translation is CASRVTSSGANVLTF.

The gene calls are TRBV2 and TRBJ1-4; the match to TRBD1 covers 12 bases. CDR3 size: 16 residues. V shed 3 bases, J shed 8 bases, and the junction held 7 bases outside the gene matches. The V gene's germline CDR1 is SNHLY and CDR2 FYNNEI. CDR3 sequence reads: CASSDGTGGLGEKLFF. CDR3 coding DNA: TGTGCCAGCAGTGATGGGACAGGGGGCCTAGGGGAAAAACTGTTTTTT.

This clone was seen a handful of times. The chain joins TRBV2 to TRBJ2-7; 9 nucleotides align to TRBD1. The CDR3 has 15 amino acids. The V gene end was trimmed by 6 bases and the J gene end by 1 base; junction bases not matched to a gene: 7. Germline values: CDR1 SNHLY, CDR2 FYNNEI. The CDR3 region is CASSGTGYRSYEQYF. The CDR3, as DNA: TGTGCCAGCAGCGGGACAGGGTATAGGTCCTACGAGCAGTACTTC.

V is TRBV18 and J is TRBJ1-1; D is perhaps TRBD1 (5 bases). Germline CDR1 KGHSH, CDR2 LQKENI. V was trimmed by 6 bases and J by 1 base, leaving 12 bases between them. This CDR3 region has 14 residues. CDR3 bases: TGTGCCAGCTCCCGTGGGGGTGCGAACACTGAAGCTTTCTTT. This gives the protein CASSRGGANTEAFF.

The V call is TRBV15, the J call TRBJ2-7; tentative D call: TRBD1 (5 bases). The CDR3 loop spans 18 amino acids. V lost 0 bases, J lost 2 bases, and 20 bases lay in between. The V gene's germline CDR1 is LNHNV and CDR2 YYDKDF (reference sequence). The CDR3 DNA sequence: TGTGCCACCAGCAGAGATAGTAGGAGAACAGGAAGGCCCTACGAGCAGTACTTC. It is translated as CATSRDSRRTGRPYEQYF.